This T cell receptor (beta chain) derives from a study of blood T cells in healthy people across ages. A sample-barcoded 5' primer and a J-beta primer mix were used in a second PCR of roughly 7 to 12 cycles. TCRdb re-called the 5' RACE reads with MiXCR, one entry per CDR3 protein. Seen here are 580,000 or so distinct CDR3 sequences, roughly 48% observed once, and the top ten hold around 23%. Looked up from germline, CDR1 is MGHRA and CDR2 is YSYEKL. The germline V and J ends were trimmed by 4 bases and 1 base, with 7 bases remaining between them. This CDR3 contains 14 residues. The sample taken for sequencing was blood. V is TRBV4-1 and J is TRBJ2-2; D gene uncertain. The clonotype was recovered from a man older than 75 in good health. This CDR3 is CASSPTRNTGELFF. CDR3 nucleotides: TGCGCCAGCAGCCCTACAAGGAACACCGGGGAGCTGTTTTTT.